The present TCR beta chain was sequenced within a study of beta chain features in type 1 diabetes. The table lists this clone with a few counts. Germline V CDR1 and CDR2: WNHNN, SYGVQD (reference sequence). J gave up 3 bases and V 8 bases, and 2 bases lay outside the gene matches. The CDR3 consists of 12 residues. Isolated RNA was reverse transcribed in full, so expressed TCRB transcripts were sequenced. TCRdb keeps only in-frame clones here, not all; method: immunoSEQ multiplex PCR. The sample has over 120,000 clones, about 10% seen once; the top ten hold under 1.5%. This chain connects TRBV10-1 to TRBJ2-3, with 7 bases matching TRBD2. The sample taken for sequencing was naive CD4+ T cells from blood. The clonotype comes from a young man in good health. The CDR3 here is CASGGRTDTQYF. CDR3 nucleotide sequence: TGCGCCAGCGGCGGGAGAACAGATACGCAGTATTTT.